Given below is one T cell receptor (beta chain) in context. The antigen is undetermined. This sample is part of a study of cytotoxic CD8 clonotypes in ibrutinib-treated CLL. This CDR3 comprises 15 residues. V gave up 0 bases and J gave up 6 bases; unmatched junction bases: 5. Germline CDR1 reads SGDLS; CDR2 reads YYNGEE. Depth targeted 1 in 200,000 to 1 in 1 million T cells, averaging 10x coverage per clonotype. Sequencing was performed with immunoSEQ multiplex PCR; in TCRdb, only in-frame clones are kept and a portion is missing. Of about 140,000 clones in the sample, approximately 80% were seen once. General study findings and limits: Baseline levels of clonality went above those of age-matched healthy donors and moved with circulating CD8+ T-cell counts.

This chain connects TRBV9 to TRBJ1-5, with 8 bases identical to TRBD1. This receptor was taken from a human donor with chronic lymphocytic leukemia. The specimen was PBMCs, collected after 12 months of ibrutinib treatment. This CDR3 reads CASSVDGTGSQPQHF. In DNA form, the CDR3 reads TGTGCCAGCAGCGTAGACGGGACAGGCAGTCAGCCCCAGCATTTT. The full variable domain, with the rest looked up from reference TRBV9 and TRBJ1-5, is DSGVTQTPKHLITATGQRVTLRCSPRSGDLSVYWYQQSLDQGLQFLIQYYNGEERAKGNILERFSAQQFPDLHSELNLSSLELGDSALYFCASSVDGTGSQPQHFGDGTRLSIL.